The 18 T cell receptor beta chains below all came from one sample that was sequenced in a study of shared clonotypes between healthy human individuals. Libraries were prepared by immunoSEQ multiplex PCR; TCRdb keeps only in-frame clonotypes and omits some of them. The table has about 470,000 clones, around 79% seen once. Source material: PBMCs. These receptor sequences come from a woman aged 40 to 49 in good health. Some clones in this sample may be carry-over from other donors' samples.

This sequence joins TRBV10-1 and TRBJ2-7; perhaps TRBD1 as D (5 bases). Germline V gives CDR1 WNHNN, CDR2 SYGVQD (reference sequence). The CDR3 length is 13 residues. The V end lost 9 bases, the J end lost 3 bases, and 15 bases lay between the germline ends. The CDR3 DNA reads as TGCGCCAGTCCGCGACAGCCCAACTACGAGCAGTACTTC. This codes for CASPRQPNYEQYF.

In this sample, this clone turned up a few times. This chain uses TRBV7-2 with TRBJ1-5; 8 nucleotides agree with TRBD1. The trim removed 1 base at V and 4 bases at J, leaving 0 bases unmatched. Germline CDR1 SGHTA, CDR2 FQGNSA. The CDR3 runs to 14 residues. The DNA of the CDR3 is TGTGCCAGCAGCTTAGGGGACAGGAATCAGCCCCAGCATTTT. This codes for CASSLGDRNQPQHF.

This clone has just one count. The chain recombines TRBV10-3 with TRBJ2-5, with 8 bases aligning to TRBD1. Losses at the gene ends were 6 bases for V and 5 bases for J; bases not matched to a gene: 5. This CDR3 region has 13 residues. CDR1 and CDR2 (germline): ENHRY, SYGVKD. This CDR3 reads CAISAGGVETQYF. In nucleotides, the CDR3 is TGTGCCATCAGCGCAGGGGGCGTTGAGACCCAGTACTTC.

The chain has TRBV9 and TRBJ1-3; the match to TRBD1 covers 10 bases. V lost 3 bases and J lost 6; bases outside the gene matches: 6. Germline CDR1 and CDR2: SGDLS and YYNGEE. This CDR3 has 15 amino acids. The CDR3 DNA follows: TGTGCCAGCAGCGCCTCTGGACAGGGGGAAAACACCATATATTTT. It codes for CASSASGQGENTIYF.

The CDR3 reads CASSFGQDNEQFF. Written as DNA, the CDR3 is TGTGCCAGCAGCTTCGGACAAGACAATGAGCAGTTCTTC. The chain uses TRBV5-4 and TRBJ2-1; D is perhaps TRBD1 (5 bases). There are 13 residues in the CDR3. V lost 2 bases, J lost 5 bases, and 8 bases lay in between. Germline CDR1 is SGHNT and CDR2 is YYREEE (reference sequence).

V is TRBV28 and J is TRBJ1-2; D not resolved. CDR3 length: 13 residues. V lost 2 bases and J 4 bases, leaving 8 bases between the germline ends. Germline CDR1 reads MDHEN; CDR2 reads SYDVKM. This CDR3 reads CASSLTVGYGYTF. The CDR3 DNA sequence: TGTGCCAGCAGTTTAACGGTTGGCTATGGCTACACCTTC.

J is TRBJ1-2 and V is TRBV28, with D possibly matching TRBD1 (5 bases). Germline-derived CDR1 and CDR2 are MDHEN and SYDVKM. The CDR3 covers 12 residues. V shed 4 bases and J shed 10 bases, with 13 bases lying between them. CDR3 DNA: TGTGCCAGCAGTTCCTCAGGGAAAACCTACACCTTC. Translation gives CASSSSGKTYTF.

The chain employs TRBV28 and TRBJ1-5; D possibly corresponds to TRBD1 (5 bases). Germline V lookup: CDR1 MDHEN, CDR2 SYDVKM. This CDR3 has 15 residues. The V and J ends lost 2 bases and 2 bases respectively, with 10 bases between them. CDR3 protein: CASSLGGLGNQPQHF. The CDR3 nucleotides are TGTGCCAGCAGTTTAGGGGGTTTGGGCAATCAGCCCCAGCATTTT.

Of note for this clone: Other nucleotide sequences from this sample produce the same CDR3. This chain links TRBV19 with TRBJ2-1, with D perhaps matching TRBD2 (6 bases). Looked up from germline, CDR1 is LNHDA and CDR2 is SQIVND (reference sequence). This CDR3 is built from 13 residues. V dropped 5 bases and J dropped 1 base, with 6 bases sitting between them. In nucleotides, the CDR3 is TGTGCCAGTAGTGGAGGGTCCTACAATGAGCAGTTCTTC. Translated: CASSGGSYNEQFF.

V is TRBV27 and J is TRBJ2-3; TRBD1 matches 7 bases. This CDR3 is built from 14 residues. Germline V gene data show CDR1 as MNHEY and CDR2 as SMNVEV (reference sequence). V trimming: 5 bases; J trimming: 2 bases; junction bases outside the gene matches: 4. CDR3 coding DNA: TGTGCCAGCAGTGGGGGACAGTTCACAGATACGCAGTATTTT. Amino acids: CASSGGQFTDTQYF.

A single count supports this clone. The chain recombines TRBV5-6 with TRBJ2-5; D not resolved. The length of the CDR3 is 13 residues. Germline V lookup: CDR1 SGHDT, CDR2 YYEEEE. The germline V and J ends were trimmed by 2 bases and 2 bases, with 7 bases remaining between them. CDR3 sequence (DNA): TGTGCCAGCAGCTTCCGGCGGCAAGAGACCCAGTACTTC. It translates to CASSFRRQETQYF.

This clone was seen once. J is TRBJ2-5 and V is TRBV6-5; possibly TRBD2 for D (6 bases). The V gene's germline CDR1 is MNHEY and CDR2 SVGAGI. This CDR3 region has 16 residues. Trimming took off 2 bases at V and 5 bases at J, with 18 bases between the two ends. The CDR3 is CASSYAWSGGGETQYF. The CDR3 DNA follows: TGTGCCAGCAGTTACGCTTGGTCAGGTGGGGGGGAGACCCAGTACTTC.

J is TRBJ2-1 and V is TRBV7-3; 10 nucleotides agree with TRBD2. This CDR3 has 16 residues. CDR1 and CDR2 (germline): SGHTA, FQGTGA. V shed 1 base and J 12 bases; nucleotides not matched to a gene: 12. This CDR3 is CASSLRGGLASPGQFF. The CDR3 coding sequence is TGTGCCAGCAGCTTAAGGGGGGGACTAGCGTCCCCTGGGCAGTTCTTC.

This clone was picked up one time. The chain recombines TRBV13 with TRBJ2-3; D gene uncertain. The germline V and J ends were trimmed by 5 bases and 2 bases, with 11 bases remaining between them. The CDR3 has 14 residues. Germline values: CDR1 PRHDT, CDR2 FYEKMQ (reference sequence). DNA of the CDR3: TGTGCCAGCAGCACCTCGACCTTCACAGATACGCAGTATTTT. This codes for CASSTSTFTDTQYF.

The chain combines TRBV19 with TRBJ1-1, with no clear D. CDR1 and CDR2 from the germline V gene are LNHDA and SQIVND (reference sequence). CDR3 size: 14 residues. V lost 4 bases to trimming and J lost 3 bases, with 12 bases between them. The CDR3: CASSTRLRHTEAFF. CDR3 in DNA: TGTGCCAGTAGTACCCGCCTCCGACACACTGAAGCTTTCTTT.

For this clone: The same CDR3 arises from other DNA sequences in this sample as well. The J gene is TRBJ2-5, the V gene TRBV5-4, with D unclear. Germline V gives CDR1 SGHNT, CDR2 YYREEE (reference sequence). This CDR3 is 13 amino acids long. V was cut by 0 bases and J by 2 bases, with 5 bases left in between. The CDR3 protein is CASSLVAQETQYF. CDR3 DNA: TGTGCCAGCAGCTTGGTTGCGCAAGAGACCCAGTACTTC.

The chain has TRBV10-2 and TRBJ2-1, with TRBD1 matching over 11 bases. Germline loops: CDR1 WSHSY, CDR2 SAAADI. J gave up 7 bases and V 6 bases, and 2 bases lay outside the gene matches. The CDR3 extends over 13 amino acids. CDR3 sequence reads: CASRGQGGNEQFF. The CDR3 nucleotides are TGCGCCAGCAGGGGACAGGGGGGAAATGAGCAGTTCTTC.

The chain is built from TRBV28 and TRBJ2-1, with no clear D. The ends were cut back, 6 bases at V and 0 bases at J, with 12 bases in the middle. The CDR3 sequence is 15 residues long. Germline V lookup: CDR1 MDHEN, CDR2 SYDVKM. CDR3 in amino acids: CASRTGESSYNEQFF. The CDR3 DNA is TGTGCCAGCAGAACCGGAGAATCCTCCTACAATGAGCAGTTCTTC.